Listed below are T cell receptor beta chains from one sample, sequenced in a study of tissue T cells after allogeneic stem cell transplantation. TCRdb's table, derived via immunoSEQ multiplex PCR, lists solely in-frame clones and lacks some. The data hold 20,000 to 30,000 clones, with around 90% observed a single time. The sequenced sample was blood, obtained before transplantation. The receptors here all came from a male donor older than 55 who later had graft-versus-host disease after an allogeneic stem cell transplant. Both conserved end residues are part of each CDR3. The D gene is left open where the match is weak. Clone size, where shown, is once, few, many, or a class for clones that have expanded.

>NA|TRBV19|NA|TRBJ1-5
CASSFGPGQNSNQPQHF
TGTGCCAGTAGTTTTGGGCCGGGACAAAATAGCAATCAGCCCCAGCATTTT
>NA|TRBV3-1/TRBV3-2|NA|TRBJ1-1
CASSQVGNTEAFF
TGTGCCAGCAGTCAAGTGGGGAACACTGAAGCTTTCTTT
>TRBD2|TRBV7-9|NA|TRBJ2-5
CASSKRGTSGALYQETQYF
TGTGCCAGCAGCAAGAGAGGGACTAGCGGGGCCTTGTACCAAGAGACCCAGTACTTC
>NA|TRBV9|NA|TRBJ2-2
CASAAEGTGELFF
TGTGCCAGCGCGGCCGAAGGGACCGGGGAGCTGTTTTTT
>TRBD1|TRBV15|NA|TRBJ1-1
CATSREDREAFF
TGTGCCACCAGCAGAGAGGACAGGGAGGCTTTCTTT
>NA|TRBV6-5|few|TRBJ1-2
CASSYSRGEIYGYTF
TGTGCCAGCAGTTACTCGCGGGGGGAGATCTATGGCTACACCTTC
>NA|TRBV19|NA|TRBJ1-2
CASSIDPRGLGYGYTF
TGTGCCAGTAGTATAGATCCCAGGGGCCTGGGGTATGGCTACACCTTC
>TRBD1|TRBV3-1/TRBV3-2|NA|TRBJ1-2
CASSPGQGLSTF
TGTGCCAGCAGCCCAGGACAGGGATTGTCTACCTTC
>TRBD2|TRBV7-9|NA|TRBJ2-3
CASSLAILAGGITDTQYF
TGTGCCAGCAGCTTAGCGATATTGGCGGGGGGAATCACAGATACGCAGTATTTT
>NA|TRBV12-3/TRBV12-4|NA|TRBJ1-1
CASSIGRYTEAFF
TGTGCCAGCAGCATTGGGAGATACACTGAAGCTTTCTTT
>NA|TRBV11-2|once|TRBJ1-2
CASSLAFGQNYNYGYTF
TGTGCCAGCAGCTTAGCGTTTGGGCAGAACTATAACTATGGCTACACCTTC
>TRBD1|TRBV25-1|NA|TRBJ2-7
CASSLQGARYEQYF
TGTGCCAGCAGTCTCCAGGGGGCAAGGTACGAGCAGTACTTC
>NA|TRBV7-9|NA|TRBJ1-1
CASSPAETEAFF
TGTGCCAGCAGCCCTGCGGAAACTGAAGCTTTCTTT
>NA|TRBV6-1|NA|TRBJ1-5
CASSEARSQSGQPQHF
TGTGCCAGCAGTGAGGCGAGGAGCCAATCGGGTCAGCCCCAGCATTTT
>TRBD2|TRBV2|NA|TRBJ2-3
CASRSGGGTDTQYF
TGTGCCAGCAGGAGCGGGGGGGGCACAGATACGCAGTATTTT
>NA|TRBV18|once|TRBJ1-2
CASTLDRSGEGYTF
TGTGCCAGCACCCTCGACCGTTCCGGGGAGGGCTACACCTTC
>TRBD2|TRBV7-2|NA|TRBJ2-1
CASSLGTSGRSSYNEQFF
TGTGCCAGCAGCCTAGGGACTAGCGGGAGGAGCTCCTACAATGAGCAGTTCTTC
>NA|TRBV19|NA|TRBJ1-2
CASSPLGTMSYGYTF
TGTGCCAGTAGCCCCCTCGGGACAATGAGCTATGGCTACACCTTC
>NA|TRBV5-1|NA|TRBJ2-5
CASSLKGPVETQYF
TGCGCCAGCAGTCTTAAAGGGCCGGTAGAGACCCAGTACTTC
>NA|TRBV5-1|NA|TRBJ1-2
CASSILDSSFYTF
TGCGCCAGCAGTATACTGGACAGTTCTTTCTACACCTTC
>TRBD2|TRBV6-1|NA|TRBJ2-1
CASSEPSGGGGEQFF
TGTGCCAGCAGTGAACCTTCCGGCGGGGGAGGAGAGCAGTTCTTC
>TRBD2|TRBV6-2/TRBV6-3|NA|TRBJ2-3
CASSWGLAGGRDTQYF
TGTGCCAGCAGTTGGGGACTAGCGGGGGGAAGGGATACGCAGTATTTT
>TRBD2|TRBV5-1|NA|TRBJ2-5
CASSFVAGGNLQETQYF
TGCGCCAGCAGCTTCGTCGCGGGGGGGAACCTCCAAGAGACCCAGTACTTC
>NA|TRBV7-2|NA|TRBJ1-2
CASSSRDRPYYGYTF
TGTGCCAGCAGTTCAAGGGACCGACCTTACTATGGCTACACCTTC
>NA|TRBV19|NA|TRBJ2-2
CASNPGQPNTGELFF
TGTGCCAGTAATCCGGGACAACCGAACACCGGGGAGCTGTTTTTT
>TRBD1|TRBV5-4|NA|TRBJ1-1
CASSRTGGYRSLEAFF
TGTGCCAGCTCGCGGACAGGGGGCTACCGGAGTCTCGAAGCTTTCTTT
>NA|TRBV6-5|NA|TRBJ1-2
CASSNQGTSYGYTF
TGTGCCAGCAGCAACCAAGGGACATCGTATGGCTACACCTTC
>NA|TRBV5-6|NA|TRBJ2-7
CASSPVVGDGSYEQYF
TGTGCCAGCAGTCCGGTGGTGGGGGACGGCTCCTACGAGCAGTACTTC
>TRBD1|TRBV5-1|NA|TRBJ1-5
CASSFGTASNQPQHF
TGCGCCAGCAGCTTTGGGACAGCTAGCAATCAGCCCCAGCATTTT
>NA|TRBV5-1|once|TRBJ2-5
CASSFDRVRLETQYF
TGCGCCAGCAGCTTCGATAGGGTACGTCTGGAGACCCAGTACTTC
>NA|TRBV5-4|NA|TRBJ2-7
CASSRDEGRAYEQYF
TGTGCCAGCAGTCGCGACGAGGGCAGAGCCTACGAGCAGTACTTC
>TRBD1|TRBV5-1|once|TRBJ1-1
CASSLGTGTNTEAFF
TGCGCCAGCAGCTTGGGGACAGGTACGAACACTGAAGCTTTCTTT
>NA|TRBV5-1|few|TRBJ1-4
CASSLNGGNEKLFF
TGCGCCAGCAGCTTGAACGGGGGGAATGAAAAACTGTTTTTT
>NA|TRBV6-6|NA|TRBJ2-3
CASTLGGAAYRQYF
TGTGCCAGCACCCTCGGGGGTGCGGCCTACAGGCAGTATTTT
>TRBD2|TRBV10-3|once|TRBJ2-7
CAISVSGRASYEQYF
TGTGCCATCAGTGTTAGCGGGAGGGCATCCTACGAGCAGTACTTC